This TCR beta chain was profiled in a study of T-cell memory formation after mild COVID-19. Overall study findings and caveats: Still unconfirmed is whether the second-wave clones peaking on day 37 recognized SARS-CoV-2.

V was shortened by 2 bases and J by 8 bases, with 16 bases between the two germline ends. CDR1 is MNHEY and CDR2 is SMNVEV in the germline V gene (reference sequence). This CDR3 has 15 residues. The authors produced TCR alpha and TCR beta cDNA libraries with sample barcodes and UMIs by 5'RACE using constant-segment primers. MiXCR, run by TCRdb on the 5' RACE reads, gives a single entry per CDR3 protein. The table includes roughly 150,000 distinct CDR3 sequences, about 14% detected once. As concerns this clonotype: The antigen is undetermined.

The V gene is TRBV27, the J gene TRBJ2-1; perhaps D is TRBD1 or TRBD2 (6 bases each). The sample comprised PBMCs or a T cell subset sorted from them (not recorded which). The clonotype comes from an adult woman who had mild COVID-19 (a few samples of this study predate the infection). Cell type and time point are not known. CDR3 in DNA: TGTGCCAGCAGTTTACCGGGGGCCGGTGGGGATGAGCAGTTCTTC. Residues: CASSLPGAGGDEQFF.